This T cell receptor (beta chain) originates from a study of T cells expressing NK-cell markers. Generation of TCR beta cDNA was performed by 5'RACE template switching incorporating UMIs. TCRdb re-called the 5' RACE reads and gives one entry per CDR3 protein, without DNA. Here the sample table reports 350,000 to 450,000 distinct CDR3 sequences. The CDR3 length is 15 residues. Looked up from germline, CDR1 is MNHNS and CDR2 is SASEGT. The chain employs TRBV6-1 and TRBJ1-6; TCRdb's D call of TRBD1 is untestable without DNA. The sequence was collected from a man aged 18 to 69 in good health. Source material: blood T cells: a sorted CD56 or NKG2C T cell subset, CD4+ or CD8+ T cells, or bulk PBMC T cells (not recorded which). CDR3 amino acids: CASSRQGDGYSPLHF.